Detailed here is one T cell receptor beta chain. What it binds is not known. CD45RO/CCR7/CD25/CD127/CD95/CD27 sorting isolated CD4+ naive, central memory, regulatory and stem cell-like memory cells. Of the isolated RNA, all was reverse transcribed, and so the sequenced material was expressed TCRB transcripts. Some clones are missing from TCRdb's copy, which holds only in-frame ones; the method was immunoSEQ multiplex PCR. In the table there are about 250,000 clones, roughly a tenth of which are singletons. The data originate from a study of beta chain features in type 1 diabetes. General study points: Researchers report that Type 1 diabetes patients had moderately but significantly shorter TCRB CDR3s across all four CD4+ subsets. Patients with type 1 diabetes carried fewer insertions and had more deletions at their VDJ junctions.

Germline values: CDR1 SGHRS, CDR2 YFSETQ. After removal of 4 bases from V and 6 bases from J, the junction contained 4 bases not matched to a gene. CDR3 length equals 13 residues. The sample comprised naive CD4+ T cells from blood. The receptor was derived from a man in his thirties or forties with type 1 diabetes. V and J are TRBV5-1 and TRBJ2-7; 10 bases are a match to TRBD1. The CDR3 DNA follows: TGCGCCAGCAGCCCGGGACAGGGGTTCGAGCAGTACTTC. Translation gives CASSPGQGFEQYF. The variable domain in full, completed from reference TRBV5-1 and TRBJ2-7, reads KAGVTQTPRYLIKTRGQQVTLSCSPISGHRSVSWYQQTPGQGLQFLFEYFSETQRNKGNFPGRFSGRQFSNSRSEMNVSTLELGDSALYLCASSPGQGFEQYFGPGTRLTVT.